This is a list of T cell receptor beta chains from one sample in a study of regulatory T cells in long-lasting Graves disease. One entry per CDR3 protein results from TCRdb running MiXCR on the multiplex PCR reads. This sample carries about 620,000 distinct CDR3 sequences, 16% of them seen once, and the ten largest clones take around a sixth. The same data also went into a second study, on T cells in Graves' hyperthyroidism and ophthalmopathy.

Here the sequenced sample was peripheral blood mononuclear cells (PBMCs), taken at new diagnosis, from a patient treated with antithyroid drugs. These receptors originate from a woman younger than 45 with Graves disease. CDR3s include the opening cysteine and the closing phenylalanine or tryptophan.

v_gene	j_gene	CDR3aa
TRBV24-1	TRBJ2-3	CATSGGQGLTDTQYF
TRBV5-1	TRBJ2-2	CASSSTELYTGELFF
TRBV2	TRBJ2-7	CASMSGGRANEQYF
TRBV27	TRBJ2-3	CVSGRGLIPDTQYF
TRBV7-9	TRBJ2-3	CASSPLEGARDTQYF
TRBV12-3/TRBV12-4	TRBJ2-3	CASSSQLVATDTQYF
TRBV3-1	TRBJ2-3	CASSRSGPGGDTQYF
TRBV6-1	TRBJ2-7	CASRPGQGNEQYF
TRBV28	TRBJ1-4	CASRRATNEKLFF
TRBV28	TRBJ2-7	CASSSGGQLTYEQYF
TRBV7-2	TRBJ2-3	CASSLSGTWGDTQYF
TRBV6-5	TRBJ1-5	CASSYGGVNQPQHF
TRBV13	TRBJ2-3	CASSLTTSGSADTQYF
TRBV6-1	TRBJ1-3	CASSLRGRASGNTIYF
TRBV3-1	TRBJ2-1	CASSQEISIAGEQFF
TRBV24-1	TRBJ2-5	CATSGQGLWEEQETQYF
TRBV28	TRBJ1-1	CASSRGPPNTEAFF
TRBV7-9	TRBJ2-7	CASSLALLPRLDF
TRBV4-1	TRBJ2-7	CASSHAAGGRRDYEQYF